The 11 T cell receptor beta chains below come from one sample, sequenced in a study of tumor and adjacent non-tumor tissue in lung cancer. RNA was extracted from bulk tissue without any cell sorting. This non-tumor lung sample came from over 3 cm beyond the tumor edge. Three rounds of nested PCR, following a modified ARM-PCR protocol, produced the TCRbeta library. TCRdb recomputed calls from the multiplex PCR reads with MiXCR, one row per CDR3 protein. This sample yields 60,000 to 100,000 distinct CDR3 sequences, of which more than 65% are seen a single time; around 38% belongs to the top ten. The sequenced sample consisted of distant non-tumor lung tissue. The receptor source for this set is a man between 65 and 85 years old with non-small cell lung cancer.

About this clonotype itself: One junction end disagrees with the germline gene, perhaps due to a read error. The V call is TRBV28, the J call TRBJ2-2, with D possibly being TRBD1 or TRBD2 (5 bases each). This CDR3 comprises 18 residues. Germline V gives CDR1 MDHEN, CDR2 SYDVKM. In DNA form, the CDR3 reads TGTGCCAGCAGTCAACTACCACCAAGGGGTGAAAATGCCGGGGAGCTGTTTTTC. Residues: CASSQLPPRGENAGELFF.

To note about this clonotype: One end of the junction does not line up with germline, which may come from a read error. The V gene is TRBV30, the J gene TRBJ2-7, with no clear D. Germline lookup yields CDR1 GTSNPN and CDR2 SVGIG (reference sequence). This CDR3 is 12 amino acids long. The DNA of the CDR3 is TGTACCGTAAAAGCGAGAGTCGACGATCAGTACTTC. This translates into CTVKARVDDQYF. The variable domain in full, completed from reference TRBV30 and TRBJ2-7, reads SQTIHQWPATLVQPVGSPLSLECTVEGTSNPNLYWYRQAAGRGLQLLFYSVGIGQISSEVPQNLSASRPQDRQFILSSKKLLLSDSGFYLCTVKARVDDQYFGPGTRLTVT.

This clonotype was counted at least ten times. The genes are TRBV10-3 and TRBJ1-4; 8 bases align to TRBD1. Per the germline V gene, CDR1 is ENHRY and CDR2 is SYGVKD. The CDR3 runs 14 residues. Trimming cost V 5 bases and J 5 bases; bases outside gene matches: 4. The CDR3 sequence is CAISRTGNNEKLFF. CDR3 bases: TGTGCCATCAGTAGGACAGGGAACAATGAAAAACTGTTTTTT.

The rearrangement links TRBV29-1 to TRBJ2-3; no reliable D call. Germline values: CDR1 SQVTM, CDR2 ANQGSEA. The V gene lost 7 bases and the J gene lost 1 base, with 9 bases spanning the gap. The CDR3 has 12 residues. The CDR3 nucleotides are TGCAGCGCTAAGGTGGGCACAGATACGCAGTATTTT. It specifies CSAKVGTDTQYF.

This clonotype occurred many times. J is TRBJ2-5 and V is TRBV20-1, with D hard to call. Germline CDR1 reads DFQATT; CDR2 reads SNEGSKA (reference sequence). V lost 4 bases and J lost 5, with 11 bases in between. The CDR3 totals 12 residues. The CDR3 coding sequence is TGCAGTGCTAATACGGAGCTGGAGACCCAGTACTTC. It encodes CSANTELETQYF.

Concerning this clonotype: The CDR3 carries no conserved terminal phenylalanine or tryptophan, so it likely arises from a read error. The chain couples TRBV12-3 or TRBV12-4 to TRBJ2-2; D is ambiguous. This CDR3 has 15 residues. The CDR3 loop is CASCPQHGNAGELFI. CDR3 bases: TGTGCCAGTTGTCCCCAACATGGGAACGCCGGGGAGCTGTTTATT.

Only a few counts were recorded for this clonotype. Germline is not matched at one junction end, which may reflect a read error. The chain has TRBV4-1 and TRBJ1-2; a weak D match, TRBD1 (6 bases). The CDR3 totals 14 residues. The germline gives CDR1 MGHRA, CDR2 YSYEKL. As DNA, the CDR3 is TGCACCAGCAGCCAAGACAGGTATTTTGATGGCTACACCTTC. Amino acid sequence: CTSSQDRYFDGYTF.

Notes on this clonotype: Without the conserved terminal phenylalanine or tryptophan, this CDR3 likely stems from a read error. V gene TRBV6-1 combines with J gene TRBJ2-1; 10 nucleotides match TRBD1. CDR3 size: 14 residues. CDR1 MNHNS and CDR2 SASEGT come from the germline V gene. The CDR3 sequence is CDSNGTGELDEQFL. The CDR3 coding sequence is TGTGATAGCAATGGGACAGGGGAATTGGATGAGCAGTTCCTC.

V is TRBV12-3 or TRBV12-4 and J is TRBJ2-5; TRBD2 agrees at 8 bases. The junction had 11 bases not matched to a gene; V was cut back by 6 bases and J by 5 bases. The CDR3 length is 15 residues. CDR3 nucleotide sequence: TGTGCCAGCAGCGAGCTAGCGGGTGTGATGGAGACCCAGTACTTC. As protein: CASSELAGVMETQYF.

V gene TRBV6-2 or TRBV6-3 combines with J gene TRBJ2-1, with D perhaps matching TRBD2 (6 bases). Between the trimmed V and J ends, which lost 1 base and 11 bases, there was a span of 18 bases. The CDR3 runs to 15 residues. Germline V gene sequence: CDR1 MNHEY, CDR2 SVGEGT. CDR3 amino acids: CASSYFSGGRGKQFF. In DNA, the CDR3 is TGTGCCAGCAGTTACTTCTCCGGGGGTCGGGGTAAGCAGTTCTTC.

The chain combines TRBV20-1 with TRBJ1-3, with TRBD1 as a possible D gene (5 bases). The CDR3 length is 15 residues. The germline CDR1 and CDR2 sequences are DFQATT and SNEGSKA (reference sequence). Trimming took 6 bases from V and 0 from J, leaving 15 bases between them. The CDR3 reads CSAKGRTNSGNTIYF. As DNA, the CDR3 is TGCAGTGCCAAGGGACGGACAAACTCTGGAAACACCATATATTTT.